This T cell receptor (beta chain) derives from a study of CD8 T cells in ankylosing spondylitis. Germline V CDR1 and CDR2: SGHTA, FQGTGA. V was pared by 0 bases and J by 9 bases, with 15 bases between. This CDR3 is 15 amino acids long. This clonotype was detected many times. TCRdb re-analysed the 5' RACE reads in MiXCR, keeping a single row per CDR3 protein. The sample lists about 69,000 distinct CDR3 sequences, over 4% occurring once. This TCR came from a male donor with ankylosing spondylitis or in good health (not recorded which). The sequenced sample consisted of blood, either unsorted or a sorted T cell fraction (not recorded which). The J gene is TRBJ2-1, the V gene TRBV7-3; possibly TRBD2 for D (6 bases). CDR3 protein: CASSLTNSGRSEQFF. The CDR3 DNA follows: TGTGCCAGCAGCTTAACTAATAGCGGAAGAAGTGAGCAGTTCTTC.